This T cell receptor (beta chain) was retrieved from a study of PD-1 blockade in classical Hodgkin lymphoma (TCRdb year 2020). Context from the whole study: Nivolumab dosing was 3 mg/kg intravenously every 2 weeks, continuing until either disease progression or unacceptable toxicity. To define a peripheral blood immune signature of response to PD-1 blockade in classical Hodgkin lymphoma, the study combined TCR beta sequencing with CyTOF. Beyond this particular receptor, the publication reports: Trial patients with a complete response had baseline diversity similar to that of newly diagnosed patients, while partial responders and progressors had significantly lower diversity. The study was restricted to a single clinical trial cohort, and the causes of repertoire differences, possibly disease activity or prior therapy, were left undefined. By C4D1, a significant rise was seen in CD4+ TCR diversity but not in CD8+ TCR diversity (p=0.0027 vs p=0.16), and the rise was most apparent among complete responders (p=0.02). Diversity was lower in patients who began nivolumab less than 1 year after ASCT, so these patients were left out of later analyses to avoid confounding by immune reconstitution. Baseline TCR diversity was reported as lower in newly diagnosed patients than in healthy donors, and lower still in relapsed/refractory patients.

The Qiagen DNeasy kit was used to extract genomic DNA both from unsorted PBMCs and from the negatively selected CD4+ and CD8+ fractions. TCR beta CDR3 regions were amplified by immunoSEQ multiplex PCR using primers annealing to V and J segments. A synthetic immune receptor repertoire was used to minimize amplification bias, and any residual bias was removed computationally once sequencing was done. The source study handled its data this way. Custom Python scripts were used to quantify repertoire diversity as the Shannon entropy index. Unsorted, CD4+ and CD8+ repertoires were analyzed separately, except in combined analyses where CD4+ and CD8+ sequences were merged in silico. A clone was considered expanded if an increase in frequency of at least 2-fold after treatment relative to C1D1 was found, and a pseudocount of 0.5 was applied to clones undetected at baseline. Singleton clones were defined as clones with 0 or 1 copy at C1D1, and non-singleton clones were defined as clones with 2 or more copies. Clones expanded in unsorted samples were annotated as CD4+, CD8+ or unknown by matching protein sequences in sorted samples from the same patient. Wilcoxon tests on paired samples were used to test changes in diversity from C1D1 to C4D1. The clones in this table, taken by TCRdb from immuneACCESS, are in-frame only. Not every clone is retained; where verified, under half of the shortfall comes from an unresolved V gene, and the cause of the rest is unknown. V and J calls and clone size are those listed in that table; D and trimming were worked out from the DNA. In all, the sample holds 90,000 to 100,000 clones, and around nine tenths of those were seen once. The ten largest clonotypes hold roughly 3% of the sample.

At the junction V is shortened by 4 bases and J by 3 bases, with 10 bases in between. The CDR3 measures 12 amino acids from cysteine to phenylalanine. Kept here is only the CDR3 DNA, which spans 36 bases and is read in frame from base 1. CDR1 and CDR2 (SQVTM, ANQGSEA) derive from the germline V gene. The time point label on this specimen signifies: cycle 1 day 1 (C1D1), immediately before nivolumab initiation. All trial patients had relapsed after autologous stem cell transplantation, with cohorts A, B and C differing in prior brentuximab vedotin exposure. The trial cohort included more than 55 patients with relapsed/refractory classical Hodgkin lymphoma, and each patient had a best overall response of complete response, partial response or progressive disease. Single-agent nivolumab was administered to trial patients in the multi-cohort phase II CheckMate 205 trial. An independent review committee assessed best overall response using the 2007 International Working Group response criteria. Trial PBMCs were obtained immediately prior to nivolumab initiation (C1D1) and on therapy at cycle 2 day 1 and cycle 4 day 1. Peripheral blood was collected in 8 mL Vacutainer Cell Preparation Tubes, from which PBMCs were isolated by centrifugation and then cryopreserved.

With regard to this clone: This clone's antigen is unknown. Nothing much larger sits one base from this clone, and base qualities are not available.

The sequence was collected from a human donor with classical Hodgkin lymphoma. The chain is made from TRBV29-1 and TRBJ2-7, with TRBD2 perhaps the D gene, on 5 matching bases. The sequences come from peripheral blood mononuclear cells (PBMCs), collected at baseline. The nucleotides are TGCAGCGTTGTCGACCGGGGCTACGAGCAGTACTTC. Its amino acids are CSVVDRGYEQYF.